The text below deals with one T cell receptor (beta chain). The clone's antigen remains unknown. No much larger clone exists at a distance of one base, and base qualities are not known. Single viable CD3+CD4+CD8-CD45RO+ cells were sorted as memory CD4+ T cells on a FACSAria II. To determine CMV serostatus, a Roche Elecsys assay was used that detects serum IgG against CMV pp150, pp28, p38 and p52. After thawing, total CD4+ T cells were enriched by positive selection with CD4 magnetic microbeads. The samples came from a different study that was designed specifically to examine the CD4+ T cell memory repertoire. Peripheral blood mononuclear cells were isolated and cryopreserved following standard operating procedures; serum was stored at -80 °C. The staining used CD3-PerCP (BW264/56), CD4-APC (RPA-T4), CD45RO-PE (UCHT1) and CD8-Pacific Orange (3B5) antibodies, and Sytox blue was used to exclude non-viable cells.

The data are from a study of memory CD4+ T cells and cytomegalovirus serostatus (dated by TCRdb to the late 2010s). Broadly, across the study: A total of some 35 healthy Belgian adults, of whom 9 were CMV seropositive and roughly 25 were CMV seronegative, were included in the cohort. CD4+ memory TCRbeta repertoires of a Belgian cohort with known cytomegalovirus serostatus were sequenced in order to replicate a published TCR-based CMV serostatus classifier. General study outcomes and caveats: CMV serostatus prediction reached a median bootstrapped AUC of 0.95 with the original framework and just over 0.9 with a US-trained random forest. On the Belgian cohort, the classifier based on the original framework reached a median bootstrapped AUC of roughly 0.96, with a 95% CI of 0.76-1.00. The results were interpreted as suggesting that the CMV-associated TCR signature is largely present in the CD4+ memory repertoire. Unlike the original study, which covered naive and memory CD4+ and CD8+ populations, the Belgian study sequenced only CD4+CD45RO+ memory cells. Of around 160 previously reported CMV-associated TCRbeta sequences, around 70 appeared in the CD4+ memory repertoires, each in one to five individuals.

Genomic DNA was extracted from sorted cells with the Quick-DNA Microprep Kit. Amplification of TCRbeta DNA was done with the immunoSEQ hsTCRbeta kit, following the protocol from the manufacturer. An Illumina MiSeq instrument was used to sequence the TCRbeta libraries. The authors processed their data as follows. After out-of-frame sequences were removed, 2,204,828 distinct TCRbeta sequences remained, averaging roughly 67,000 per individual. Each individual was scored using the number of 150 to 200 previously reported CMV-associated TCRbeta sequences that the individual carried and the total number of productive distinct TCRbeta sequences. A beta-binomial model was reimplemented in Python, and scikit-learn random forests with default parameters were trained on US cohort data. Classifier performance on the Belgian cohort was summarized as median AUC with percentile confidence intervals over 10,000 bootstrap iterations. This immuneACCESS table, as held by TCRdb, lists in-frame sequences with V and J called but not all clones. Of the missing ones, under half trace to an unresolved V gene in checked studies; the others have no known cause. The DNA was the basis for D and trimming; V, J and clone size are from that table. The sample table shows just over 45,000 clones, and over 70% are seen once. Around 0.61% of the sample is held by the ten biggest clonotypes.

The CDR3 runs 14 amino acids, cysteine and phenylalanine included. This entry keeps only the CDR3 DNA: 42 bases, framed from base 1. The receptor was derived from an adult in good health and CMV-seronegative. Input material: memory CD4+ T cells from blood. Recombination linked TRBV21-1 to TRBJ2-3; TRBD2 is taken as the D call from the table, unchecked against the DNA. TRBV21-1 counts as a pseudogene. The CDR3 reads as follows: CASSKRGGPDTQYF. The DNA reads TGTGCCAGCAGCAAGCGGGGGGGCCCCGATACGCAGTATTTT.